The clone carrying this T cell receptor beta chain was observed many times. Its antigen is unidentified. TCRdb independently ran MiXCR on the 5' RACE reads; one entry per CDR3 protein. The sample has approximately 67,000 distinct CDR3 sequences, 11% seen once. The sample comes from a study of early T cells in non-severe SARS-CoV-2 infection. Broader study findings: VDJdb matching skewed toward anti-spike CD8 responses, missing private and CD4 specificities.

This CDR3 region has 13 residues. Germline V lookup: CDR1 SGHTA, CDR2 FQGTGA. V lost 1 base, J lost 8 bases, and 9 bases lay in between. Sequenced material: whole blood. J is TRBJ2-1 and V is TRBV7-3; D unresolved. The sequence was obtained from an adult who was a healthcare worker with PCR-confirmed SARS-CoV-2 infection or an uninfected control (not recorded which). CDR3 nucleotides: TGTGCCAGCAGCTTAAATGCGCGGTATGAGCAGTTCTTC. Translating it yields CASSLNARYEQFF.